The 2 T cell receptor beta chains given below trace back to one sample, sequenced in a study of memory CD4+ T cells and cytomegalovirus serostatus. The sort gate was single viable CD3+CD4+CD8-CD45RO+ cells for memory CD4+ T cells. Repertoires were generated with immunoSEQ multiplex PCR, while TCRdb's copy carries only in-frame clones and drops some. The table lists tens of thousands of clones, roughly 73% of them singletons. Source material: memory CD4+ T cells from blood. These receptor sequences come from an adult in good health and CMV-seronegative.

The chain uses TRBV9 and TRBJ1-6, with a possible D match to TRBD1 (5 bases). The germline V and J ends were trimmed by 0 bases and 5 bases, with 9 bases remaining between them. CDR3 length equals 15 residues. The germline V gene encodes CDR1 SGDLS and CDR2 YYNGEE. CDR3 loop: CASSVGTRDNSPLHF. CDR3 bases: TGTGCCAGCAGCGTAGGGACCAGGGATAATTCACCCCTCCACTTT.

The chain joins TRBV29-1 to TRBJ1-2, with TRBD1 as a possible D gene (5 bases). The germline V gene encodes CDR1 SQVTM and CDR2 ANQGSEA. Trimming stripped 0 bases from V and 7 bases from J, with 12 bases between. The CDR3 length is 13 residues. CDR3 amino acids: CSVEEAGAGGYTF. CDR3 nucleotide sequence: TGCAGCGTTGAAGAGGCCGGGGCGGGTGGCTACACCTTC.